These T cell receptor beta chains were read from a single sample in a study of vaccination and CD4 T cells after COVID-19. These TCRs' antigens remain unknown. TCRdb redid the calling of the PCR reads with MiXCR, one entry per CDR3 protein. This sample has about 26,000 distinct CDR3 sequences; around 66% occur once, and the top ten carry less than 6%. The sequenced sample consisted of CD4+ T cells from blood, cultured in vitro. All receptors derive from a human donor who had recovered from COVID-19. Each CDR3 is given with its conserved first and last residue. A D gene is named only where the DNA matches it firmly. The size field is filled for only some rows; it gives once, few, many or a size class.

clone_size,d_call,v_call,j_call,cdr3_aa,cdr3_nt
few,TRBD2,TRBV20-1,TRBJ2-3,CSARDGREPGDTQYF,TGCAGTGCTAGAGATGGGAGGGAGCCGGGCGATACGCAGTATTTT
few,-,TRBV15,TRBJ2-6,CATSRGGVGASGANVLTF,TGTGCCACCAGCAGAGGGGGGGTAGGGGCCTCTGGGGCCAACGTCCTGACTTTC
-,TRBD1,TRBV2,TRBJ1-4,CASRRTGVDEKLFF,TGTGCCAGCAGGAGGACAGGGGTGGATGAAAAACTGTTTTTT
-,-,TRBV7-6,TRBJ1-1,CASSLAIGTRGTEAFF,TGTGCCAGCAGCTTAGCCATTGGCACGAGGGGCACTGAAGCTTTCTTT
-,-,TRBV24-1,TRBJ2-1,CATGTSPYNEQFF,TGTGCCACCGGGACAAGTCCCTACAATGAGCAGTTCTTC
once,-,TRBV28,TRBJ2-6,CASSLRGAGANVLTF,TGTGCCAGCAGTTTAAGGGGGGCTGGGGCCAACGTCCTGACTTTC
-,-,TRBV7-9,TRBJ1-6,CASSPPRVVNSPLHF,TGTGCCAGCAGCCCACCGAGGGTTGTGAATTCACCCCTCCACTTT
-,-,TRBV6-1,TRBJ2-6,CASRFGANVLTF,TGTGCCAGCAGATTTGGGGCCAACGTCCTGACTTTC
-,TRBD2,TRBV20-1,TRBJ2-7,CSAPGLADSYEQYF,TGCAGTGCCCCCGGACTAGCGGACTCCTACGAGCAGTACTTC
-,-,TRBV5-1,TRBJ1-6,CASSSGEKGSPLHF,TGCGCCAGCAGCTCCGGCGAGAAGGGGTCACCCCTCCACTTT
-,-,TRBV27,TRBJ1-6,CASSSTATPWSPLHF,TGTGCCAGCAGTTCCACCGCGACGCCCTGGTCACCCCTCCACTTT
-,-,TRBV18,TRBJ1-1,CASSPPWGGRNTEAFF,TGTGCCAGCTCACCACCCTGGGGGGGGAGGAACACTGAAGCTTTCTTT
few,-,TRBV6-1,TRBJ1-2,CASSVQQGANYGYTF,TGTGCCAGCAGTGTACAACAGGGAGCTAACTATGGCTACACCTTC
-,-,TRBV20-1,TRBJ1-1,CSASRQRRTEAFF,TGCAGTGCTAGCCGACAGAGGAGAACTGAAGCTTTCTTT
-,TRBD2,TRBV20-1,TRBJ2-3,CSATTLRHTGGREIDTQYF,TGCAGTGCTACGACCCTCCGCCATACGGGGGGGCGCGAGATAGATACGCAGTATTTT
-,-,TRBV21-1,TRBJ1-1,CASSKVKRSDTEAFF,TGTGCCAGCAGCAAAGTGAAAAGGTCTGACACTGAAGCTTTCTTT
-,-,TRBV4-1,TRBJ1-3,CASSRGGLSRLGNTIYF,TGCGCCAGCAGCCGGGGGGGTCTCAGTCGGCTTGGAAACACCATATATTTT
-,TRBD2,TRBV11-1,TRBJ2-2,CASSLAEGGAGELFF,TGTGCCAGCAGCCTAGCGGAGGGTGGCGCCGGGGAGCTGTTTTTT
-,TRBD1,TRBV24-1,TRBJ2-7,CATSGGQGRAYEQYF,TGTGCCACCAGTGGGGGACAGGGGAGAGCCTACGAGCAGTACTTC
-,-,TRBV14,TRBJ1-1,CASSQSLGGEAFF,TGTGCCAGCAGCCAGTCCTTGGGAGGAGAAGCTTTCTTT
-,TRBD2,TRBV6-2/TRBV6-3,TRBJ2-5,CASSYGTSVFRETQYF,TGTGCCAGCAGTTACGGGACTAGCGTATTCAGAGAGACCCAGTACTTC
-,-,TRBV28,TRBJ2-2,CASRGGHSTGELFF,TGTGCCAGCCGAGGGGGGCATAGTACCGGGGAGCTGTTTTTT
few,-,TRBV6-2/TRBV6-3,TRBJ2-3,CASLGGGPTDTQYF,TGTGCCAGCCTAGGAGGGGGGCCCACAGATACGCAGTATTTT
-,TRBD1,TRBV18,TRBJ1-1,CASTGGTEAFF,TGTGCCAGCACAGGGGGGACTGAAGCTTTCTTT
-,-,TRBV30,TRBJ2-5,CAWGGQVGQETQYF,TGTGCCTGGGGAGGGCAGGTAGGGCAGGAGACCCAGTACTTC
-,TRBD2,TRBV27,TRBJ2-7,CASSLSGGRSYEQYF,TGTGCCAGCAGTTTATCGGGCGGGAGGTCCTACGAGCAGTACTTC
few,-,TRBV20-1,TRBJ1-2,CSARLLGNYGYTF,TGCAGTGCTAGACTCCTGGGGAACTATGGCTACACCTTC
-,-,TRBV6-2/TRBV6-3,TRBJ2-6,CASRSPTRNSSGANVLTF,TGTGCCAGCCGTAGCCCCACTCGAAACAGCTCTGGGGCCAACGTCCTGACTTTC
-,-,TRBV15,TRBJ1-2,CATSRDLYRSYTF,TGTGCCACCAGCAGAGATCTTTACAGGAGCTACACCTTC
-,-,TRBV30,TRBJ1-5,CAWSARGLYNQPQHF,TGTGCCTGGAGTGCTCGCGGATTATACAATCAGCCCCAGCATTTT
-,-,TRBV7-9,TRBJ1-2,CASSYLAGEFNYGYTF,TGTGCCAGCAGCTATCTAGCCGGGGAGTTTAACTATGGCTACACCTTC
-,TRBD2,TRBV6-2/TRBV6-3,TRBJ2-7,CASTSGGRASGRFYEQYF,TGTGCCAGCACTTCAGGCGGCAGGGCTAGCGGGAGATTCTACGAGCAGTACTTC
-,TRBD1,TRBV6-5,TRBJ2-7,CASSSGQGGPEQYF,TGTGCCAGCAGTTCGGGACAGGGGGGGCCCGAGCAGTACTTC
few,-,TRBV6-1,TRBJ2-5,CASHSLGHSQETQYF,TGTGCCAGTCATAGTCTCGGGCACTCCCAAGAGACCCAGTACTTC
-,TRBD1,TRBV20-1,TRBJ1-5,CSAHTGGTQPQHF,TGCAGTGCTCATACAGGGGGCACTCAGCCCCAGCATTTT
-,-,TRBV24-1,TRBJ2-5,CATSDLSKHGAGETQYF,TGTGCCACCAGTGATTTATCCAAGCATGGGGCGGGAGAGACCCAGTACTTC
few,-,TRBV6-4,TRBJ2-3,CASRSDTQYF,TGTGCCAGCAGGTCCGATACGCAGTATTTT
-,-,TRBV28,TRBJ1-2,CASRGSIPYYGYTF,TGTGCCAGCAGGGGTTCTATACCTTACTATGGCTACACCTTC
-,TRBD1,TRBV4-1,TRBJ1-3,CASSQVTGAGGNTIYF,TGCGCCAGCAGCCAAGTAACAGGGGCAGGAGGAAACACCATATATTTT
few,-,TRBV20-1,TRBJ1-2,CSATSPKRNYGYTF,TGCAGTGCTACATCCCCGAAAAGGAACTATGGCTACACCTTC
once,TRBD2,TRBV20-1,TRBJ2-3,CSARAGVRADTQYF,TGCAGTGCTAGGGCGGGAGTTCGAGCAGATACGCAGTATTTT